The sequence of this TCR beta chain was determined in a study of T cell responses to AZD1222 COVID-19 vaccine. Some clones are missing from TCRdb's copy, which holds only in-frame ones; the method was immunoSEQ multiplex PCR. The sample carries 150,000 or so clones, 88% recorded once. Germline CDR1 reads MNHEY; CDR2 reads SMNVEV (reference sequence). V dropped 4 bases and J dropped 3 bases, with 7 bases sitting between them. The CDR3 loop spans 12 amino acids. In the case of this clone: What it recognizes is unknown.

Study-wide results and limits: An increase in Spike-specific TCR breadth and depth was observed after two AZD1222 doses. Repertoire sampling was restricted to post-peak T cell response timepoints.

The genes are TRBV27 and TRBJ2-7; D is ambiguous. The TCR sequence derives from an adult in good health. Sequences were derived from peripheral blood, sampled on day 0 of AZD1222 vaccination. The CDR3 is CASSSSVYEQYF. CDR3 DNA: TGTGCCAGCAGTTCGTCTGTCTACGAGCAGTACTTC.